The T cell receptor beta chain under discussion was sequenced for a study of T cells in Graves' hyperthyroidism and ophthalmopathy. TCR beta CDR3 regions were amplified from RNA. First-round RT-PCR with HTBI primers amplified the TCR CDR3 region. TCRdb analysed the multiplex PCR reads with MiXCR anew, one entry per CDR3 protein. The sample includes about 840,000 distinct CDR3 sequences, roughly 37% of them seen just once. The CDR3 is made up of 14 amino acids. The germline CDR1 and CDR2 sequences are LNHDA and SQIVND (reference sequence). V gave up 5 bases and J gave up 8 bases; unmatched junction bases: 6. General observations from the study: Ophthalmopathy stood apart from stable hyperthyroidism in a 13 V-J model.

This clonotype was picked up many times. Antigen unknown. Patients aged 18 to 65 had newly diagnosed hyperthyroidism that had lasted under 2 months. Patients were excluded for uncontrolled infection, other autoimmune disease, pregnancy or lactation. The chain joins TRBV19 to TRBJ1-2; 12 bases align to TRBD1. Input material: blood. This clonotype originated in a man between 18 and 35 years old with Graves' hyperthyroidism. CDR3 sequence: CASSALGTGGGYTF. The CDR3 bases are TGTGCCAGTAGTGCACTCGGGACAGGGGGCGGCTACACCTTC.